This T cell receptor beta chain was recovered during a study of cytomegalovirus exposure and HLA in healthy donors (dated by TCRdb to about 2017). Background for the entire study: An earlier analysis of some 600 of the donors reported approximately 300 Gb of sequence data and 100 million to 120 million unique TCR beta sequences obtained from roughly 170 million T cells. A later analysis re-analyzed previously published TCR beta repertoires from about 600 donors and added high-resolution HLA genotyping to study TCR occurrence patterns. In addition to the first cohort of around 670 subjects, a separate validation cohort of 120 different subjects was used. A later genetic analysis took genome-wide SNP genotypes for about three fifths of the roughly 700 donors and used that subset as a discovery cohort. An early release covering 500 to 750 HLA-typed donors comprised roughly 300 gigabases of sequencing data and around 86 million unique TCR sequences. On average, roughly 240,000 unique TCR beta nucleotide sequences were sequenced per donor among 398 genotyped donors of the cohort, with 15% to 20% of those sequences being non-productive. Every discovery cohort repertoire had been produced on one sequencing platform. An earlier analysis of roughly 580 of the donors used high-throughput TCR beta sequencing to judge whether each TCR beta V gene segment behaved as functional or pseudogenic. To predict cytomegalovirus infection status, the study brought together high-throughput TCR immunosequencing, statistical association of individual TCRs with disease status, and machine learning. Of the 300 to 450 genotyped donors, roughly 80% were placed in the genetic ancestry cluster associated with self-reported Caucasian donors. Typing coverage varied by locus: about 620-630 donors for A, B, C, DRB1 and DQB1; roughly 500 for DQA1; approximately 610 for DPA1; approximately 450 for DPB1. HLA typing covered class I and class II loci at four-digit resolution. The study aimed to test whether signatures of past pathogen exposure could be identified by cataloging public T cell receptors. The study used immunosequencing to profile the T cell repertoires of approximately 640 subjects and linked those repertoires to cytomegalovirus serostatus. Because of strong linkage in the cohort, four to six DR-DQ haplotypes were treated as single units for association and clustering. The later analysis used no new phenotypic data to find candidate immune exposures, relying instead on TCR beta sequences and their occurrence across donors. Donor age, sex, ethnicity and CMV serostatus were collected together with the repertoire data. Findings and caveats that apply to the study as a whole: An earlier analysis of around 500 of the donors showed that most TCR beta V segments appeared in productive rearrangements either about 87% or about 30% of the time, which broadly matched IMGT annotations. Because HLA typing was unavailable for some donors at each locus, only the typed subset was used in association tests. A cluster of highly shared sequence variants was judged likely to be a technical artifact of the sequencing pipeline. A later analysis found that HLA-associated TCR beta chains were more clonally expanded and had lower generation probabilities than equally common non-associated chains. The presence/absence analyses assumed that sequencing depth was roughly uniform across donors, and that assumption may not be true. The 87-base-pair reads could not distinguish some IMGT-functional V segments, including TRBV6-2 and TRBV6-3, so those segments were excluded. At a false discovery rate of 0.05, a later analysis linked fewer than 20,000 TCR beta sequences to specific HLA alleles. The classifier was reported to diagnose cytomegalovirus status with high specificity and sensitivity in both the original and validation cohorts. An association between a missense DCLRE1C variant and V-gene and J-gene trimming of TCR beta chains was found in a later genetic analysis and replicated in an independent cohort. Several of the top co-occurrence clusters appeared to be linked to parvovirus B19, influenza, CMV and Epstein-Barr virus, according to a later analysis. The authors suggested that the approach could potentially be generalized to other disease states and immunological phenotypes. Assigning TCR associations to individual alleles was difficult when HLA alleles, especially DR and DQ, strongly co-occurred. In this cohort, only TCR beta chains were sequenced, and detectable features were limited by the absence of alpha or paired-chain data. In vitro tests confirmed that three of the cytomegalovirus-associated TCR beta chains recognize cytomegalovirus antigens. According to a later analysis, most CMV-associated TCR beta chains appeared to be HLA-restricted, and the HLA associations seemed to be driven largely by CMV exposure. A further reported finding was that TCR beta sequences accurately predicted the HLA-A and HLA-B alleles for most subjects in the first cohort. Because counts were too low, seventeen rarely observed V segments, including chromosome 9 orphons, were left out of the earlier analysis of 587 of the donors. CMV serostatus was the only immune exposure information available for the cohort. Correlated functional status among segregating V segments might reflect linkage disequilibrium, but an unknown experimental factor could not be ruled out. According to a later genetic analysis, donors in an Asian-associated ancestry cluster had fewer N-insertions in productive TCRs than the roughly 660-donor mean. The study gave a list of 150 to 200 TCR beta chains associated with cytomegalovirus. Most TCR sequences were seen in very few donors, while some public TCRs were found in many individuals. In a later analysis, the rate of TCR association differed among HLA loci, with DRB1 alleles having the most associated TCRs and HLA-C alleles having the fewest.

After removal of 4 bases from V and 0 bases from J, the junction retains 4 bases not matched to a gene. Inclusive of the bounding cysteine and phenylalanine, the CDR3 is 15 residues long. Just CDR3 DNA is preserved here, 45 bases in frame from base 1. CDR1 and CDR2, looked up from the germline V gene, are SGHDT and YYEEEE. In total, 500 to 700 healthy bone marrow donors made up the cohort. At the time of sampling, all cohort members were nominally healthy, though unrecorded immune exposures were likely present. The donor tested CMV seropositive and was one of the 289 seropositive cohort members. A peripheral blood sample was provided by each donor, and peripheral blood mononuclear cells were used for TCR beta sequencing. Genomic DNA extraction from the blood cell samples was performed with the Qiagen DNeasy Blood Extraction Kit. The protocol used for the library was the immunoSEQ multiplex PCR assay. A mixture of 60 forward primers for TCR Vbeta segments and 13 reverse primers for TCR Jbeta segments was used in the multiplex PCR. Amplification of the CDR3 region of rearranged TCR beta genes was performed with a multiplex PCR assay on genomic DNA. The Illumina HiSeq System was used to sequence the amplified TCR beta libraries as 87-base-pair reads. Processing in the source paper ran as follows. In a later analysis, tens of millions of unique TCR beta chains were counted across the approximately 640 repertoires, and roughly 10 million of these chains were shared by at least two donors. Raw reads were error-corrected and collapsed into unique sequences by a nearest-neighbor algorithm in which closely related sequences were merged to remove PCR and sequencing errors. V, D and J gene segments were assigned by aligning CDR3 sequences to IMGT reference sequences. Each retained sequence needed at least a six-nucleotide match to both a V gene segment and a J gene segment. Rearrangements were called productive when the CDR3 lacked stop codons and stayed in frame with V and J; all others were non-productive. Following IMGT convention, CDR3 was defined as the stretch from the second conserved V-encoded cysteine to the conserved J-encoded phenylalanine. In an earlier analysis of around 600 of the donors, sequences lacking an unambiguous match to a single V gene segment were excluded. In an earlier analysis of a few hundred of the donors, V segments were called functional above 56.7% productive rearrangements and were called segregating when the between-donor standard deviation exceeded 5%. A statistical classification framework was built to diagnose cytomegalovirus status from the catalog of TCR beta chain sequences. In a later analysis, TCR nucleotide sequences were compared against IMGT/GENE-DB human TR gene sequences so that V and J genes could be assigned. A later analysis assigned CDR3 sequences and most-parsimonious VDJ recombination scenarios with the TCRdist pipeline. In a later analysis, every TCR beta chain was defined by the combination of its CDR3 amino acid sequence and its V-gene family, and reads without a unique V-gene family were dropped. To address suspected cross-contamination and a sequencing artifact, a later analysis removed some 620 highly shared, low-generation-probability nucleotide sequences. For each public chain, a later analysis derived a clonal expansion index from normalized ranks of inferred template counts within each repertoire. A later analysis computed generation probabilities with a VDJ recombination model fitted to out-of-frame rearrangements, and checked the results against IGoR. A later analysis scored TCR-TCR, TCR-HLA and TCR-CMV co-occurrence with hypergeometric tests, applying a repertoire-size bias correction to TCR pairs. A later analysis estimated false discovery rates by permuting HLA or CMV assignments 20 times. In a later analysis, co-occurring TCRs were grouped using DBSCAN, and TCRdist sequence similarity was added for clustering within HLA-allele-positive subsets. For co-occurrence clustering, repertoires with fewer than 30,000 or more than 120,000 public chains were excluded, along with roughly 5 repertoires with anomalous nucleotide sharing. TCRdb limited this immuneACCESS table to in-frame rearrangements with V and J called. A share of clones is missing; checked studies link under half to unresolved V genes, and the rest is unexplained. That table furnishes V, J and clone size, whereas the DNA furnished D and trimming. For this sample there are fewer than 200,000 clones; 80% appear just once. The top ten hold 9.7% of the sample.

A note on this clone: Its binding antigen is unknown. Per-nucleotide qualities are absent, and no much larger clonotype sits a single base away.

This receptor was obtained from a man between 18 and 35 years old in good health and CMV-seropositive. Sample: PBMCs. The V and J segments used are TRBV5-6 and TRBJ2-4, and TRBD2 matches 7 of the central bases. The bases read TGTGCCAGCAGCGTGTTAGCGGGAGCCAAAAACATTCAGTACTTC. Its protein reads: CASSVLAGAKNIQYF.